This T cell receptor (beta chain) was retrieved from a study of a mutant IDH1 vaccine in newly diagnosed glioma. Study-wide context: The study started vaccination 4-6 weeks after radiotherapy alone, or with temozolomide cycles. General study findings and limits: Patients mounted vaccine-induced immune responses in 93.3% of cases.

The time point denotes: week 35, safety follow-up. The investigators gave 300 ug of mutant IDH1 20-mer peptide in each vaccine dose, together with topical imiquimod. The patients were given eight vaccinations, one each in weeks 1, 3, 5, 7, 11, 15, 19 and 23. New astrocytomas of WHO grade 3 or 4 that were IDH1-mutant and ATRX-lost were found in the donors. Some clones are missing from TCRdb's copy, which holds only in-frame ones; the method was immunoSEQ multiplex PCR. This table has roughly 69,000 clones, approximately 86% appearing once. On this clone itself: No antigen is known for it.

The sample in question was PBMCs, obtained from a glioma patient whose treatment included an IDH1 peptide vaccine. The receptor was isolated from a man aged 25-45 years with glioma.

CDR3 sequence (DNA): TGTGCCAGCAGTCCCCGACTAAGTTTAGGGGAGACCCAGTACTTC. It is translated as CASSPRLSLGETQYF. The V call is TRBV27, the J call TRBJ2-5, with D tentatively TRBD2 (5 bases). Trimming took off 5 bases at V and 5 bases at J, with 18 bases between the two ends. Germline V gives CDR1 MNHEY, CDR2 SMNVEV (reference sequence). The CDR3 consists of 15 residues.